A single sample is the source of the 23 T cell receptor beta chains below, sequenced in a study of OX40 agonist ivuxolimab in advanced cancers. Assay used: immunoSEQ multiplex PCR; TCRdb lists only in-frame clones, some missing. The top ten clones hold less than 20% of a sample with around 20,000 clones, roughly 80% of them seen once. This specimen was CD4+ or CD8+ T cells sorted from blood, taken in a trial of the OX40 agonist ivuxolimab. The receptors stem from an adult with an advanced solid tumor such as melanoma, head and neck, liver or kidney cancer.

This clone was picked up a small number of times. V gene TRBV30 combines with J gene TRBJ1-1; D unclear. In germline, CDR1 is GTSNPN, CDR2 SVGIG (reference sequence). The CDR3 covers 12 residues. Deletions cut 3 bases from V and 4 bases from J, with 9 bases between. The CDR3, as DNA: TGTGCCTGGAGGATCCAGTCCACTGAAGCTTTCTTT. This sequence encodes CAWRIQSTEAFF.

The chain couples TRBV19 to TRBJ2-1; 12 bases align to TRBD2. CDR3 length equals 16 residues. Germline CDR1 and CDR2: LNHDA and SQIVND (reference sequence). V shed 4 bases and J 4 bases; nucleotides not matched to a gene: 5. The CDR3 DNA sequence: TGTGCCAGTAGTACAGGAGGACTAGCGGGATACAATGAGCAGTTCTTC. Encoded protein: CASSTGGLAGYNEQFF.

This chain links TRBV2 with TRBJ1-2; D call uncertain. The CDR3 covers 10 residues. The germline V gene has CDR1 SNHLY and CDR2 FYNNEI. V gave up 4 bases and J gave up 13 bases, with 10 bases separating them. The CDR3 is CASSVASLTF. The CDR3 region has the DNA TGTGCCAGCAGTGTGGCCAGCCTCACCTTC.

The V call is TRBV7-2, the J call TRBJ1-4; 7 nucleotides align to TRBD1. This CDR3 spans 15 amino acids. The junction had 8 bases not matched to a gene; V was cut back by 7 bases and J by 3 bases. Germline loops: CDR1 SGHTA, CDR2 FQGNSA. CDR3 coding DNA: TGTGCCAGCACCTCGGGGACAGCCCCTAATGAAAAACTGTTTTTT. Translating gives CASTSGTAPNEKLFF.

This rearrangement joins TRBV9 to TRBJ2-3; D is undetermined. Trimming took off 3 bases at V and 4 bases at J, with 6 bases between the two ends. The CDR3 runs to 12 residues. Germline assignment: CDR1 SGDLS and CDR2 YYNGEE. The CDR3 coding sequence is TGTGCCAGCAGCGCGGAAGCAGATACGCAGTATTTT. This translates into CASSAEADTQYF.

The chain combines TRBV2 with TRBJ1-2, with D hard to call. The CDR3 has 13 amino acids. V was pared by 7 bases and J by 4 bases, with 13 bases between. Per germline, CDR1 SNHLY and CDR2 FYNNEI. The CDR3 nucleotides read TGTGCCAGCAAGAGTCAGCTGGGCTATGGCTACACCTTC. It translates to CASKSQLGYGYTF.

This chain uses TRBV7-8 with TRBJ2-3; TRBD2 aligns across 7 bases. The length of the CDR3 is 15 residues. With V trimmed by 5 bases and J by 0 bases, 5 bases remained unmatched. Looked up from germline, CDR1 is SGHVS and CDR2 is FQNEAQ. The CDR3 protein is CASSQTSKSTDTQYF. In DNA form, the CDR3 reads TGTGCCAGCAGCCAGACTAGCAAGAGCACAGATACGCAGTATTTT.

V gene TRBV28 combines with J gene TRBJ2-7, with 10 bases aligning to TRBD2. CDR3 length equals 18 residues. Germline CDR1 is MDHEN and CDR2 is SYDVKM. Germline trimming cut 6 bases from V and 0 bases from J; bases unmatched to any gene: 14. Here the CDR3 DNA reads TGTGCCAGCAGAGCCGTTCCCGGGACTAGCGCCAGCTCCTACGAGCAGTACTTC. Translating it yields CASRAVPGTSASSYEQYF.

Only one count was recorded for this clone. The J gene is TRBJ2-7, the V gene TRBV4-3; 7 bases agree with TRBD1. This CDR3 has 15 residues. Trimming took 4 bases from V and 2 from J; bases not matched to a gene: 8. Germline V lookup: CDR1 LGHNA, CDR2 YSLEER. The CDR3 DNA is TGCGCCAGCAGCCCCTCCGGGACAGATCCCTACGAGCAGTACTTC. It codes for CASSPSGTDPYEQYF.

This rearrangement joins TRBV11-3 to TRBJ1-6; 8 bases are shared with TRBD1. CDR1 and CDR2 (germline): SGHNT, YENEEA. This CDR3 is built from 15 residues. V trimming: 2 bases; J trimming: 9 bases; junction bases outside the gene matches: 6. CDR3 region: CASSLIPGGGSPLHF. The CDR3 DNA reads TGTGCCAGCAGCTTAATCCCAGGGGGCGGTTCACCCCTCCACTTT. Variable domain in full (rest from reference TRBV11-3 and TRBJ1-6): EAGVVQSPRYKIIEKKQPVAFWCNPISGHNTLYWYLQNLGQGPELLIRYENEEAVDDSQLPKDRFSAERLKGVDSTLKIQPAELGDSAVYLCASSLIPGGGSPLHFGNGTRLTVT.

V usage is TRBV30 and J usage is TRBJ2-7; D unclear. Germline lookup yields CDR1 GTSNPN and CDR2 SVGIG (reference sequence). V shed 0 bases and J shed 2 bases, with 14 bases lying between them. The CDR3 totals 15 residues. The DNA of the CDR3 is TGTGCCTGGAGTGTAATAAAGGGCTTAACCTACGAGCAGTACTTC. Its protein is CAWSVIKGLTYEQYF.

V usage is TRBV6-5 and J usage is TRBJ1-2; D might be TRBD1 (5 bases). Per the germline V gene, CDR1 is MNHEY and CDR2 is SVGAGI. Trimming pared 4 bases from V and 2 bases from J, leaving 14 bases between. The CDR3 totals 15 residues. DNA of the CDR3: TGTGCCAGCAGTTCTCAGGGTGGGCCCAACTATGGCTACACCTTC. This gives the protein CASSSQGGPNYGYTF.

The rearrangement links TRBV11-2 to TRBJ2-7, with D perhaps given as TRBD1 or TRBD2 (5 bases each). The CDR3 spans 13 residues. The germline V and J ends were trimmed by 4 bases and 3 bases, with 10 bases remaining between them. The V gene's germline CDR1 is SGHAT and CDR2 FQNNGV. Here the CDR3 reads CASSYGTLYEQYF. The CDR3, as DNA: TGTGCCAGCAGCTACGGGACCCTCTACGAGCAGTACTTC.

The table lists this clone with a count of one. The chain employs TRBV11-2 and TRBJ1-2, with 7 bases lining up with TRBD1. Germline CDR1 reads SGHAT; CDR2 reads FQNNGV. The ends lost 5 bases at V and 2 bases at J; junction bases unmatched: 11. This CDR3 is built from 16 residues. The CDR3 here is CASSILGQGGNYGYTF. CDR3 DNA sequence: TGTGCCAGCAGCATATTGGGGCAGGGGGGAAACTATGGCTACACCTTC.

This clone was detected only a few times. V gene TRBV6-6 combines with J gene TRBJ1-2; maybe TRBD1 (6 bases). Germline values: CDR1 MNHNY, CDR2 SVGAGI (reference sequence). The V end was cut by 5 bases, the J end by 4 bases, with 17 bases between. The CDR3 contains 15 residues. For the CDR3, the DNA is TGTGCCAGCAGTCCGGGGGCTATACAGGGCTATGGCTACACCTTC. This encodes CASSPGAIQGYGYTF.

The genes are TRBV4-2 and TRBJ2-5, with unresolved D. The CDR3 consists of 15 residues. Between the trimmed V and J ends, which lost 5 bases and 4 bases, there was a span of 17 bases. Germline CDR1 reads LGHNA; CDR2 reads YNFKEQ. For the CDR3, the DNA is TGTGCCAGCAGCTTAAATGGCGGTTTGGGAGAGACCCAGTACTTC. It is translated as CASSLNGGLGETQYF.

This clone showed up just a few times. The chain uses TRBV7-3 and TRBJ2-7; 10 bases are shared with TRBD2. From germline, CDR1 is SGHTA and CDR2 FQGTGA. V lost 0 bases, J lost 7 bases, and 9 bases stayed unmatched. CDR3 length equals 16 residues. The CDR3 DNA is TGTGCCAGCAGCTTAACGTCGGCAGCGGGAGGGCAAGAGCAGTACTTC. Translation gives CASSLTSAAGGQEQYF. Filled out from reference TRBV7-3 and TRBJ2-7, the complete variable domain reads GAGVSQTPSNKVTEKGKYVELRCDPISGHTALYWYRQSLGQGPEFLIYFQGTGAADDSGLPNDRFFAVRPEGSVSTLKIQRTERGDSAVYLCASSLTSAAGGQEQYFGPGTRLTVT.

J is TRBJ2-3 and V is TRBV6-1; TRBD2 agrees at 9 bases. The CDR3 is 15 residues long. After removal of 4 bases from V and 1 base from J, the junction contained 3 bases not matched to a gene. Looked up from germline, CDR1 is MNHNS and CDR2 is SASEGT. CDR3 amino acids: CASSAERGGTDTQYF. The DNA of the CDR3 is TGTGCCAGCAGTGCAGAGCGGGGGGGCACAGATACGCAGTATTTT.

The J gene is TRBJ2-6, the V gene TRBV6-5; D is undetermined. CDR1 and CDR2 from the germline V gene are MNHEY and SVGAGI. This CDR3 has 15 amino acids. V was trimmed by 8 bases and J by 1 base, leaving 12 bases between them. Here the CDR3 reads CASHQVPSGANVLTF. CDR3 coding DNA: TGTGCCAGCCACCAGGTACCGTCTGGGGCCAACGTCCTGACTTTC.

This sequence joins TRBV5-1 and TRBJ2-2; either TRBD1 or TRBD2 may supply D (5 bases each). Per germline, CDR1 SGHRS and CDR2 YFSETQ. V was cut by 4 bases and J by 4 bases, with 11 bases left in between. The CDR3 covers 14 residues. Here the CDR3 DNA reads TGCGCCAGCAGCCCCCGGGACGGCACCGGGGAGCTGTTTTTT. Translating gives CASSPRDGTGELFF.

The J gene is TRBJ1-6, the V gene TRBV11-3, with D hard to call. CDR1 SGHNT and CDR2 YENEEA come from the germline V gene. This CDR3 comprises 13 residues. V dropped 0 bases and J dropped 7 bases, with 4 bases sitting between them. Written as DNA, the CDR3 is TGTGCCAGCAGCTTAGAACAGAATTCACCCCTCCACTTT. This translates into CASSLEQNSPLHF.

This clone qualifies as medium-sized (0.01 to 0.1%). This rearrangement joins TRBV10-1 to TRBJ1-5; 9 bases line up with TRBD1. Unmatched junction bases numbered 7, after V lost 5 bases and J lost 2 bases. Germline lookup yields CDR1 WNHNN and CDR2 SYGVQD (reference sequence). The CDR3 covers 16 residues. In DNA form, the CDR3 reads TGCGCCAGCAGTCGTAGGGACAGGGAGGGCAATCAGCCCCAGCATTTT. Its translation is CASSRRDREGNQPQHF.

To note about this clone: Other DNA sequences in the sample encode the same CDR3. CDR3 bases: TGCGCCAGCAGTCGAGGTGAGGACAGCCGCCAAGACATTCAGTACTTC. Translated: CASSRGEDSRQDIQYF. This chain links TRBV5-1 with TRBJ2-4, with D perhaps TRBD1 (6 bases). Trimming cost V 5 bases and J 8 bases, with 23 bases left between them. The germline gives CDR1 SGHRS, CDR2 YFSETQ. CDR3 length: 16 residues.